The sequence of this TCR beta chain was determined in a study of blood T cells in healthy people across ages. Study-wide results and limits: Strong correlation existed between TCR beta diversity and naive T cell percentage. PBMCs were not sorted, which prevented a conclusive comparison of naive versus antigen-experienced cells. Those diversity estimates obtained from one million T cells were thought to be underestimates.

With a J-beta primer mix and a sample-barcoded 5' primer, a second PCR ran 7 to 11 cycles. The study obtained at least 3 million CDR3-containing paired-end reads from every sample. TCRdb used MiXCR to reprocess the 5' RACE reads, holding one entry per CDR3 protein. This table holds approximately 830,000 distinct CDR3 sequences, approximately 67% found once. V gave up 6 bases and J gave up 3 bases, with 9 bases separating them. The CDR3 covers 12 residues. This clonotype was seen only a few times. Its specificity is not known. The receptor was isolated from a man aged 30-40 years in good health. Sequenced material: blood. V usage is TRBV12-3 or TRBV12-4 and J usage is TRBJ2-7, with D unclear. Here the CDR3 reads CASSPSHYEQYF. Written as DNA, the CDR3 is TGTGCCAGCAGCCCCAGTCACTACGAGCAGTACTTC.